One sample yielded the 19 T cell receptor beta chains listed below, sequenced in a study of CD4+ T cells in melanoma. The protocol was immunoSEQ multiplex PCR, while the TCRdb copy is restricted to in-frame clones and leaves out a portion. The sample records around 55,000 clones, roughly three quarters being singletons. Sequencing was carried out using tumor tissue. Receptors were obtained from a human donor with melanoma.

This chain uses TRBV28 with TRBJ1-6; D is perhaps TRBD1 (5 bases). Germline CDR1 and CDR2: MDHEN and SYDVKM. V was clipped by 3 bases and J by 9 bases, with 18 bases between them. The CDR3 runs 16 residues. CDR3 protein: CASSFPKGSYLSPLHF. In DNA, the CDR3 is TGTGCCAGCAGTTTCCCTAAGGGGTCCTACCTTTCACCCCTCCACTTT.

The rearrangement joins TRBV6-1 to TRBJ1-1; 7 bases match TRBD1. J lost 6 bases, V lost 1 base, and 11 bases had no gene match. The CDR3 length is 16 residues. Germline assignment: CDR1 MNHNS and CDR2 SASEGT. CDR3 coding DNA: TGTGCCAGCAGTGAAGATAAGGGACAGCCGGCCGCTGAAGCTTTCTTT. Translating it yields CASSEDKGQPAAEAFF.

CDR3 residues: CASSSIQGMVGNTIYF. The DNA for the CDR3 is TGTGCCAGCAGCTCGATACAGGGGATGGTTGGAAACACCATATATTTT. The chain links TRBV5-5 to TRBJ1-3; the match to TRBD1 covers 7 bases. Germline CDR1 SGHKS, CDR2 YYEKEE (reference sequence). Trimming at V came to 3 bases and at J to 3 bases, leaving 9 bases not matched to a gene. The CDR3 extends over 16 amino acids.

The genes are TRBV2 and TRBJ2-5; D is possibly TRBD1 (5 bases). Germline CDR1 is SNHLY and CDR2 is FYNNEI. Between the trimmed V and J ends, which lost 5 bases and 1 base, there was a span of 11 bases. This CDR3 contains 14 residues. Written as DNA, the CDR3 is TGTGCCAGCAGTCCACGACAGATCCAAGAGACCCAGTACTTC. Translation: CASSPRQIQETQYF.

The rearrangement links TRBV14 to TRBJ1-4; D is uncertain. From germline, CDR1 is SGHDN and CDR2 FVKESK. Between the trimmed V and J ends, which lost 1 base and 3 bases, there was a span of 12 bases. The CDR3 sequence is 16 residues long. CDR3 protein: CASSQVSEGSNEKLFF. The DNA for the CDR3 is TGTGCCAGCAGCCAAGTGTCTGAGGGCTCTAATGAAAAACTGTTTTTT. The full variable domain, with the rest looked up from reference TRBV14 and TRBJ1-4, is EAGVTQFPSHSVIEKGQTVTLRCDPISGHDNLYWYRRVMGKEIKFLLHFVKESKQDESGMPNNRFLAERTGGTYSTLKVQPAELEDSGVYFCASSQVSEGSNEKLFFGSGTQLSVL.

The chain uses TRBV6-1 and TRBJ2-1; no reliable D call. CDR1 and CDR2 (germline): MNHNS, SASEGT. CDR3 length: 18 residues. V was pared by 2 bases and J by 0 bases, with 17 bases between. In nucleotides, the CDR3 is TGTGCCAGCAGTGAATTACCCGTCGTGGAAAGCTCCTACAATGAGCAGTTCTTC. It specifies CASSELPVVESSYNEQFF.

This chain connects TRBV19 to TRBJ1-2, with a tentative D call TRBD1 (5 bases). Trimming took 4 bases from V and 1 from J, leaving 22 bases between them. Germline values: CDR1 LNHDA, CDR2 SQIVND (reference sequence). The CDR3 covers 18 residues. CDR3 residues: CASSRADRSFSFNYGYTF. As DNA, the CDR3 is TGTGCCAGTAGTAGGGCCGACAGATCCTTTTCCTTTAACTATGGCTACACCTTC.

The chain carries TRBV2 and TRBJ2-1; 8 nucleotides line up with TRBD1. The J segment lost 8 bases and the V segment lost 10 bases, leaving 13 bases of the junction unmatched. The germline CDR1 and CDR2 sequences are SNHLY and FYNNEI. The CDR3 has 14 residues. This chain's CDR3 is CAIQKASGGDEQFF. The CDR3 region has the DNA TGTGCCATCCAAAAGGCTTCAGGGGGCGATGAGCAGTTCTTC.

The V and J genes are TRBV7-6 and TRBJ2-1; TRBD2 is a possible D gene (6 bases). The CDR3 is made up of 15 amino acids. V lost 7 bases, J lost 0 bases, and 13 bases lay in between. In germline, CDR1 is SGHVS, CDR2 FNYEAQ. CDR3 region: CASTRDGSSYNEQFF. The DNA for the CDR3 is TGTGCCAGCACGCGCGACGGGAGCTCCTACAATGAGCAGTTCTTC.

This chain uses TRBV5-1 with TRBJ1-1; D possibly corresponds to TRBD1 (5 bases). CDR1 is SGHRS and CDR2 is YFSETQ in the germline V gene. Trimming stripped 7 bases from V and 4 bases from J, with 17 bases between. The CDR3 has 14 amino acids. The CDR3 region is CASSFGGDGTEAFF. The CDR3 nucleotides read TGCGCCAGCTCTTTCGGGGGGGATGGCACTGAAGCTTTCTTT.

The count of this clone is one. V gene TRBV18 combines with J gene TRBJ2-2; TRBD1 agrees at 7 bases. V gave up 3 bases and J gave up 7 bases; unmatched junction bases: 2. This CDR3 comprises 13 residues. Germline V gene sequence: CDR1 KGHSH, CDR2 LQKENI. The CDR3 spells CASSPTGNGELFF. DNA of the CDR3: TGTGCCAGCTCACCGACAGGGAACGGGGAGCTGTTTTTT.

The chain has TRBV4-3 and TRBJ1-5; D is uncertain. The ends were cut back, 1 base at V and 3 bases at J, with 4 bases in the middle. This CDR3 is built from 13 residues. CDR1 LGHNA and CDR2 YSLEER come from the germline V gene. The CDR3 sequence: CASSQGYNQPQHF. The CDR3 DNA reads TGCGCCAGCAGCCAAGGCTACAATCAGCCCCAGCATTTT.

The V and J genes are TRBV2 and TRBJ1-2; 8 positions match TRBD1. The CDR3 is made up of 14 amino acids. Germline CDR1 is SNHLY and CDR2 is FYNNEI. V was clipped by 6 bases and J by 2 bases; unmatched bases: 5. DNA for the CDR3: TGTGCCAGCAGGGAGAGGACAGGGAACTATGGCTACACCTTC. It codes for CASRERTGNYGYTF.

This chain uses TRBV4-3 with TRBJ2-7; 9 bases are shared with TRBD2. This CDR3 spans 17 amino acids. Germline trimming cut 5 bases from V and 1 base from J; bases unmatched to any gene: 12. CDR1 is LGHNA and CDR2 is YSLEER in the germline V gene. This chain's CDR3 is CASSFELPTSGSYEQYF. CDR3 coding DNA: TGCGCCAGCAGCTTCGAACTTCCGACTAGCGGTTCCTACGAGCAGTACTTC.

The CDR3 region has the DNA TGTGCCAGCAGCTATTTCCTAGCGGGGGGGGACAATGAGCAGTTCTTC. This codes for CASSYFLAGGDNEQFF. This chain uses TRBV4-2 with TRBJ2-1; TRBD2 matches at 12 bases. J lost 5 bases, V lost 5 bases, and 7 bases had no gene match. The CDR3 extends over 16 amino acids. The V gene's germline CDR1 is LGHNA and CDR2 YNFKEQ.

This clone was counted at least ten times. The rearrangement links TRBV10-1 to TRBJ2-7; TRBD1 aligns across 7 bases. This CDR3 has 15 amino acids. CDR1 WNHNN and CDR2 SYGVQD come from the germline V gene (reference sequence). Trimming cost V 7 bases and J 2 bases; bases outside gene matches: 11. The CDR3 loop is CASINQGDRTYEQYF. In DNA, the CDR3 is TGCGCCAGCATTAACCAAGGGGACAGAACCTACGAGCAGTACTTC.

The chain uses TRBV5-6 and TRBJ2-7; D not resolved. Germline values: CDR1 SGHDT, CDR2 YYEEEE. V was trimmed by 4 bases and J by 3 bases, leaving 17 bases between them. There are 15 residues in the CDR3. CDR3 in amino acids: CASSVMRNSHYEQYF. Written as DNA, the CDR3 is TGTGCCAGCAGCGTTATGCGCAACTCCCACTACGAGCAGTACTTC.

This clone was detected many times. V usage is TRBV9 and J usage is TRBJ2-4; 8 nucleotides line up with TRBD1. This CDR3 spans 15 amino acids. Germline V CDR1 and CDR2: SGDLS, YYNGEE. After removal of 0 bases from V and 6 bases from J, the junction contained 5 bases not matched to a gene. The CDR3 reads CASSVGQGQGNIQYF. In DNA, the CDR3 is TGTGCCAGCAGCGTAGGACAGGGGCAGGGAAACATTCAGTACTTC.

This clone was counted only a few times. V and J are TRBV7-3 and TRBJ2-7; 7 nucleotides agree with TRBD1. This CDR3 has 14 amino acids. V was clipped by 4 bases and J by 2 bases; unmatched bases: 5. Germline CDR1 and CDR2: SGHTA and FQGTGA. This CDR3 is CASSSTGNPYEQYF. The CDR3 coding sequence is TGTGCCAGCAGCTCGACAGGGAATCCCTACGAGCAGTACTTC.